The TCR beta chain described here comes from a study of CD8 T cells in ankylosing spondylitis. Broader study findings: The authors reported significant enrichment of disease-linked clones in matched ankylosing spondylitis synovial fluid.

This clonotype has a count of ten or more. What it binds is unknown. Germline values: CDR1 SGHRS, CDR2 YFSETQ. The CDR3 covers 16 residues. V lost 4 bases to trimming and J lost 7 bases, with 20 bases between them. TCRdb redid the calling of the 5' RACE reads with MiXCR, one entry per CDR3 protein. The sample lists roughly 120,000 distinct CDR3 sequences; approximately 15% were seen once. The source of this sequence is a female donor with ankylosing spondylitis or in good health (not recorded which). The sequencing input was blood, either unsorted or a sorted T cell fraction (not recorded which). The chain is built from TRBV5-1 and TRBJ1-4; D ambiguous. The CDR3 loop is CASSPGSPVDREKLFF. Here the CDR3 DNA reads TGCGCCAGCAGCCCCGGGAGCCCCGTAGACCGTGAAAAACTGTTTTTT.